The 26 T cell receptor beta chains in this list originate from one sample, sequenced in a study of a mutant IDH1 vaccine in newly diagnosed glioma. The time point is: week 35, safety follow-up. Vaccinated patients received 300 ug of mutant IDH1 20-mer peptide per dose, with topical imiquimod. Libraries were prepared by immunoSEQ multiplex PCR; TCRdb keeps only in-frame clonotypes and omits some of them. The sample records around 50,000 clones, around 80% being singletons. Antigens for these TCRs are unknown. Sequenced here: PBMCs, sampled from a glioma patient whose treatment included an IDH1 peptide vaccine. The receptors come from a man aged 35-49 years with glioma.

V and J are TRBV20-1 and TRBJ1-1, with D possibly TRBD1 on 5 matching bases. There are 10 residues in the CDR3. Looked up from germline, CDR1 is DFQATT and CDR2 is SNEGSKA (reference sequence). Trimming pared 6 bases from V and 6 bases from J, leaving 8 bases between. The CDR3 DNA is TGCAGTGCGAGGGGTTCTGAAGCTTTCTTT. It specifies CSARGSEAFF.

The chain couples TRBV7-8 to TRBJ2-7; D is perhaps TRBD1 or TRBD2 (5 bases each). The CDR3 has 15 amino acids. Per the germline V gene, CDR1 is SGHVS and CDR2 is FQNEAQ. Trimming took off 5 bases at V and 5 bases at J, with 19 bases between the two ends. The CDR3 coding sequence is TGTGCCAGCAGCCGCTACAGGAATCCCGGGGACGAGCAGTACTTC. Its translation is CASSRYRNPGDEQYF. The whole variable domain, remainder taken from reference TRBV7-8 and TRBJ2-7, is GAGVSQSPRYKVAKRGQDVALRCDPISGHVSLFWYQQALGQGPEFLTYFQNEAQLDKSGLPSDRFFAERPEGSVSTLKIQRTQQEDSAVYLCASSRYRNPGDEQYFGPGTRLTVT.

The J gene is TRBJ2-1, the V gene TRBV19; tentatively, D is TRBD1 (8 bases). V was shortened by 4 bases and J by 6 bases, with 19 bases between the two germline ends. The CDR3 is made up of 16 amino acids. Germline CDR1 reads LNHDA; CDR2 reads SQIVND (reference sequence). The CDR3 is CASSKGGTGRFNEQFF. CDR3 bases: TGTGCCAGTAGTAAGGGGGGGACAGGCCGATTCAATGAGCAGTTCTTC.

The gene calls are TRBV10-3 and TRBJ1-2, with unresolved D. The CDR3 loop spans 13 amino acids. V lost 4 bases, J lost 2 bases, and 8 bases lay in between. Germline V lookup: CDR1 ENHRY, CDR2 SYGVKD. The CDR3 region has the DNA TGTGCCATCAGTGGGACGGAAAACTATGGCTACACCTTC. Its protein is CAISGTENYGYTF.

The chain uses TRBV9 and TRBJ2-3; D not certain. Germline V CDR1 and CDR2: SGDLS, YYNGEE. This CDR3 spans 15 amino acids. Trimming stripped 0 bases from V and 2 bases from J, with 10 bases between. The CDR3 protein is CASSVEGAPTDTQYF. DNA of the CDR3: TGTGCCAGCAGCGTAGAAGGAGCACCCACAGATACGCAGTATTTT.

The chain has TRBV20-1 and TRBJ2-1; no firm D call. This CDR3 has 11 residues. Germline loops: CDR1 DFQATT, CDR2 SNEGSKA (reference sequence). The V and J ends lost 1 base and 6 bases respectively, with 4 bases between them. CDR3 nucleotide sequence: TGCAGTGCTAGAGGGGGCAATGAGCAGTTCTTC. Translation gives CSARGGNEQFF.

This clone occurred a few times. V usage is TRBV6-1 and J usage is TRBJ1-1; D uncertain. From germline, CDR1 is MNHNS and CDR2 SASEGT. V lost 6 bases, J lost 4 bases, and 6 bases lay in between. CDR3 size: 11 residues. CDR3 amino acids: CASRASTEAFF. DNA for the CDR3: TGTGCCAGCAGAGCGTCCACTGAAGCTTTCTTT.

The chain carries TRBV5-6 and TRBJ2-7, with 7 bases fitting TRBD1. The CDR3 sequence is 15 residues long. Per the germline V gene, CDR1 is SGHDT and CDR2 is YYEEEE. The V and J ends lost 1 base and 6 bases, in that order; junction bases with no gene match: 10. The chain's CDR3 is CASSLTPQPGGEQYF. CDR3 DNA: TGTGCCAGCAGCTTGACTCCCCAACCAGGGGGCGAGCAGTACTTC.

The chain links TRBV2 to TRBJ1-2; the D gene is possibly TRBD1 (6 bases). The germline V and J ends were trimmed by 8 bases and 8 bases, with 18 bases remaining between them. This CDR3 has 13 amino acids. Per germline, CDR1 SNHLY and CDR2 FYNNEI. CDR3 region: CASLSEWGGGYTF. For the CDR3, the DNA is TGTGCCAGCCTTAGTGAATGGGGGGGCGGCTACACCTTC.

The chain recombines TRBV30 with TRBJ2-2; 7 nucleotides align to TRBD1. After removal of 3 bases from V and 1 base from J, the junction contained 2 bases not matched to a gene. CDR1 and CDR2 (germline): GTSNPN, SVGIG (reference sequence). The length of the CDR3 is 14 residues. The CDR3 sequence: CAWSRTGNTGELFF. DNA for the CDR3: TGTGCCTGGAGCAGGACAGGGAACACCGGGGAGCTGTTTTTT.

The chain employs TRBV6-5 and TRBJ1-2, with D maybe TRBD1 (6 bases). Trimming removed 2 bases from V and 1 base from J, with 11 bases in between. Germline V lookup: CDR1 MNHEY, CDR2 SVGAGI. CDR3 length equals 15 residues. CDR3 residues: CASSYSIQGNYGYTF. CDR3 DNA sequence: TGTGCCAGCAGTTACAGTATACAGGGTAACTATGGCTACACCTTC.

The chain employs TRBV7-9 and TRBJ1-1, with D perhaps matching TRBD1 (6 bases). Germline V lookup: CDR1 SEHNR, CDR2 FQNEAQ (reference sequence). V was cut by 5 bases and J by 6 bases, with 16 bases left in between. CDR3 size: 14 residues. CDR3 in amino acids: CASSPQQGLAEAFF. CDR3 sequence (DNA): TGTGCCAGCAGCCCTCAACAGGGACTAGCTGAAGCTTTCTTT.

This clone was observed a few times. The chain links TRBV19 to TRBJ1-6; D is uncertain. CDR3 size: 15 residues. Trimming took off 6 bases at V and 8 bases at J, with 17 bases between the two ends. CDR1 is LNHDA, CDR2 SQIVND, per germline (reference sequence). The CDR3 bases are TGTGCCAGTAGCGGCTCCAGTGTCGGGGATTCACCCCTCCACTTT. Its translation is CASSGSSVGDSPLHF.

The CDR3 here is CASSFTWGNQPQHF. CDR3 sequence (DNA): TGTGCCAGCAGCTTTACGTGGGGCAATCAGCCCCAGCATTTT. The rearrangement links TRBV5-5 to TRBJ1-5, with no clear D. V was trimmed by 2 bases and J by 2 bases, leaving 8 bases between them. The CDR3 length is 14 residues. Germline V gene data show CDR1 as SGHKS and CDR2 as YYEKEE (reference sequence).

J is TRBJ2-5 and V is TRBV6-6; TRBD1 might be the D (5 bases). V gave up 2 bases and J gave up 1 base, with 8 bases separating them. The CDR3 has 14 amino acids. CDR1 and CDR2 (germline): MNHNY, SVGAGI (reference sequence). The CDR3 sequence: CASSYTQGQETQYF. CDR3 DNA sequence: TGTGCCAGCAGTTACACCCAGGGCCAAGAGACCCAGTACTTC.

CDR3: CASSLLLTQETQYF. The DNA of the CDR3 is TGCGCCAGCAGCTTGCTCCTGACACAAGAGACCCAGTACTTC. The rearrangement links TRBV5-1 to TRBJ2-5; D remains ambiguous. The CDR3 extends over 14 amino acids. CDR1 is SGHRS, CDR2 YFSETQ, per germline. Trimming stripped 1 base from V and 2 bases from J, with 9 bases between.

The CDR3 protein is CASSEGGGDGTEAFF. The CDR3 DNA follows: TGTGCCAGCAGCGAGGGAGGGGGTGATGGCACTGAAGCTTTCTTT. V is TRBV7-9 and J is TRBJ1-1; TRBD1 is a possible D gene (6 bases). The V gene's germline CDR1 is SEHNR and CDR2 FQNEAQ (reference sequence). This CDR3 region has 15 residues. Trimming removed 5 bases at V and 4 bases at J, with 17 bases between.

This clone was observed a single time. The rearrangement links TRBV7-2 to TRBJ1-1, with 9 bases matching TRBD1. The V segment lost 5 bases and the J segment 5 bases; nucleotides outside the gene matches: 9. Per germline, CDR1 SGHTA and CDR2 FQGNSA. The CDR3 extends over 15 amino acids. The CDR3 coding sequence is TGTGCCAGCAGCCCATCTACAGGGGGCCGGACTGAAGCTTTCTTT. Translated: CASSPSTGGRTEAFF.

The chain has TRBV6-6 and TRBJ1-5; D possibly corresponds to TRBD1 (5 bases). Germline CDR1 is MNHNY and CDR2 is SVGAGI (reference sequence). The CDR3 totals 13 residues. The ends were cut back, 9 bases at V and 3 bases at J, with 12 bases in the middle. CDR3 DNA sequence: TGTGCCAGTACGACAGACCCCAATCAGCCCCAGCATTTT. It translates to CASTTDPNQPQHF.

J is TRBJ2-7 and V is TRBV10-3; D is undetermined. The V end was cut by 5 bases, the J end by 2 bases, with 10 bases between. Germline CDR1 and CDR2: ENHRY and SYGVKD. This CDR3 is built from 13 residues. Here the CDR3 reads CAISQSSTYEQYF. For the CDR3, the DNA is TGTGCCATCAGTCAGAGTTCTACCTACGAGCAGTACTTC.

This clone was counted only a few times. The chain has TRBV15 and TRBJ1-4; possibly TRBD1 for D (5 bases). Between the trimmed V and J ends, which lost 4 bases and 8 bases, there was a span of 11 bases. Germline V gives CDR1 LNHNV, CDR2 YYDKDF (reference sequence). This CDR3 contains 13 residues. The CDR3 DNA is TGTGCCACCAGCACGGCCGGGGGGGAAAAACTGTTTTTT. Its translation is CATSTAGGEKLFF.

This clone has only one observation. This sequence joins TRBV2 and TRBJ2-3; D is possibly TRBD2 (5 bases). Trimming took 8 bases from V and 2 from J, leaving 14 bases between them. This CDR3 is 14 amino acids long. Germline CDR1 and CDR2: SNHLY and FYNNEI. The CDR3 here is CASGPSGSTDTQYF. As DNA, the CDR3 is TGTGCCAGCGGACCAAGCGGTTCCACAGATACGCAGTATTTT.

The chain couples TRBV5-1 to TRBJ2-3, with a possible D match to TRBD2 (5 bases). The CDR3 sequence is 15 residues long. Trimming removed 0 bases from V and 2 bases from J, with 10 bases in between. Germline V CDR1 and CDR2: SGHRS, YFSETQ. The CDR3 region is CASSLDLAHTDTQYF. The CDR3 coding sequence is TGCGCCAGCAGCTTGGATCTAGCCCACACAGATACGCAGTATTTT.

The rearrangement links TRBV5-1 to TRBJ1-2; the D is unclear. This CDR3 spans 12 amino acids. V was shortened by 0 bases and J by 5 bases, with 5 bases between the two germline ends. Germline CDR1 is SGHRS and CDR2 is YFSETQ. CDR3 in amino acids: CASSLAGYGYTF. The CDR3 nucleotides read TGCGCCAGCAGCTTGGCGGGTTATGGCTACACCTTC. Complete variable domain (other parts from reference TRBV5-1 and TRBJ1-2): KAGVTQTPRYLIKTRGQQVTLSCSPISGHRSVSWYQQTPGQGLQFLFEYFSETQRNKGNFPGRFSGRQFSNSRSEMNVSTLELGDSALYLCASSLAGYGYTFGSGTRLTVV.

The chain combines TRBV30 with TRBJ2-5; D gene uncertain. Germline lookup yields CDR1 GTSNPN and CDR2 SVGIG (reference sequence). The CDR3 extends over 13 amino acids. Deletions cut 1 base from V and 1 base from J, with 7 bases between. For the CDR3, the DNA is TGTGCCTGGAGTGCCAGGATCCAAGAGACCCAGTACTTC. Its translation is CAWSARIQETQYF.

This clone has a single count. This sequence joins TRBV6-6 and TRBJ1-6, with no clear D. CDR1 is MNHNY and CDR2 is SVGAGI in the germline V gene (reference sequence). The CDR3 has 16 residues. Trimming cost V 2 bases and J 6 bases, with 14 bases left between them. CDR3 sequence: CASSYPTQGSNSPLHF. The CDR3 DNA is TGTGCCAGCAGTTACCCTACGCAAGGGAGTAATTCACCCCTCCACTTT.